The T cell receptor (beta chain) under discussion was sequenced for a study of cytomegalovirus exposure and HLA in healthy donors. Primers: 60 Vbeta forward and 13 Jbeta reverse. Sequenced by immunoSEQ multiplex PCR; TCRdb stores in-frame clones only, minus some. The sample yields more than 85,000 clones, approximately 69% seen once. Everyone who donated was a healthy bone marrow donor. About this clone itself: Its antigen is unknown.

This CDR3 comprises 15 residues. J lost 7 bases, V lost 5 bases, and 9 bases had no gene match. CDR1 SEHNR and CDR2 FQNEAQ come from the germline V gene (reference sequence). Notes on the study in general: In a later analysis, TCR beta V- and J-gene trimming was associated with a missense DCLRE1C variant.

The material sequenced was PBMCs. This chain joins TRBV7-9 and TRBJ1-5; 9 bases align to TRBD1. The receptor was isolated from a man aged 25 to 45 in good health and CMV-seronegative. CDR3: CASSPATGGGQPQHF. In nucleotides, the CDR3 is TGTGCCAGCAGCCCCGCCACAGGGGGCGGACAGCCCCAGCATTTT.